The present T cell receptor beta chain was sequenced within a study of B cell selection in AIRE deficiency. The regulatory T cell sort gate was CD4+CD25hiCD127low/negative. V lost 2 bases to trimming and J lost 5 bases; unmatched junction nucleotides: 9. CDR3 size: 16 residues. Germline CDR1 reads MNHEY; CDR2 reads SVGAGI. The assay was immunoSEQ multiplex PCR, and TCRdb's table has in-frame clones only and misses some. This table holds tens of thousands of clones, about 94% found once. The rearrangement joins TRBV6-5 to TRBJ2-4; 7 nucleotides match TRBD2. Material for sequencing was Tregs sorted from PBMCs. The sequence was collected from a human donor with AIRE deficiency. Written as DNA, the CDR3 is TGTGCCAGCAGTTACGGACCGCTAGCGGCCCAAAACATTCAGTACTTC. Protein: CASSYGPLAAQNIQYF.